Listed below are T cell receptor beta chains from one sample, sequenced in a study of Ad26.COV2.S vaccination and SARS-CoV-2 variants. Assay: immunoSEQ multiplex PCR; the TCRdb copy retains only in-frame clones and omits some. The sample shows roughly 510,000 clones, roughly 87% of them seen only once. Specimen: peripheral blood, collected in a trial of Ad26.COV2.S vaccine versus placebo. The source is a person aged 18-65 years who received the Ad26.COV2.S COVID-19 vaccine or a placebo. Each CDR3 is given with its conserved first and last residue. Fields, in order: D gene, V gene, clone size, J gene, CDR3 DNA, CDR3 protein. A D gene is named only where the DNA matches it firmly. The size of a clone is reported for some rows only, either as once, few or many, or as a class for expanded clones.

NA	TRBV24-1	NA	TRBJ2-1	TGTGCCACCAGTGATTTTGGCACCAAGCCCAATGAGCAGTTCTTC	CATSDFGTKPNEQFF
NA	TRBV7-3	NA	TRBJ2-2	TGTGCCAGCAAAGCGGACAGCTTCACCGGGGAGCTGTTTTTT	CASKADSFTGELFF
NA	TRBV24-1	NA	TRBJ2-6	TGTGCCACCAGTGAAGCGGGACACCATACAGGGGCCAACGTCCTGACTTTC	CATSEAGHHTGANVLTF
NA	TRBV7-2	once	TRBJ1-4	TGTGCCAGCAGCCGGCGGGGTATCGAAAAACTGTTTTTT	CASSRRGIEKLFF
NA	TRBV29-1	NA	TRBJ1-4	TGCAGCGCCTACCTGGCGGGTGAAAAACTGTTTTTT	CSAYLAGEKLFF
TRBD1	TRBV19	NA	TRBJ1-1	TGTGCCAGTAGTAAGGGACAGTACACTGAAGCTTTCTTT	CASSKGQYTEAFF
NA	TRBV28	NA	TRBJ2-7	TGTGCCAGCAGTTTTCCCGGGACACCTACGTACGAGCAGTACTTC	CASSFPGTPTYEQYF
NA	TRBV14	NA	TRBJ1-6	TGTGCCAGCAGCTTTCAGGGATATAATTCACCCCTCCACTTT	CASSFQGYNSPLHF
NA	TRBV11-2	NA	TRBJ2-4	TGTGCCAGCAGCTTAGCGGCCTCTAAAAACATTCAGTACTTC	CASSLAASKNIQYF
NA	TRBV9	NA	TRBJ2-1	TGTGCCAGCAGCGTCCAGGCTAGCTCCTACAATGAGCAGTTCTTC	CASSVQASSYNEQFF
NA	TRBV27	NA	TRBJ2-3	TGTGCCAGCAGGGGGGCCATGTCCACAGATACGCAGTATTTT	CASRGAMSTDTQYF
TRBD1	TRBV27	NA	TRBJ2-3	TGTGCCAGCAGTTTACAGGGGGCACGCACAGATACGCAGTATTTT	CASSLQGARTDTQYF
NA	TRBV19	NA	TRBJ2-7	TGTGCCAGTAGTCCTGGGCGGTCTAGCGTAGACGAGCAGTACTTC	CASSPGRSSVDEQYF
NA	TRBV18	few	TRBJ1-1	TGTGCCAGCTCACCGCAGGGAGGGAGGGCTGAAGCTTTCTTT	CASSPQGGRAEAFF
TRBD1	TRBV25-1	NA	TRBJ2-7	TGTGCCAGCAGTGAATTCATGGGACAGGGGGCGAACGAGCAGTACTTC	CASSEFMGQGANEQYF
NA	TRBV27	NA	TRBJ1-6	TGTGCCAGCAGTTTGCGGGGACGAAGAGGCTCCTATAATTCACCCCTCCACTTT	CASSLRGRRGSYNSPLHF
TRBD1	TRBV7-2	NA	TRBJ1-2	TGTGCCAGCAGCTCGACAGGGAGCTATGGCTACACCTTC	CASSSTGSYGYTF
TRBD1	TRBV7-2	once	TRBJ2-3	TGTGCCAGCAGCTTAGGGCTGGGGGACAGGGGGCTAAATACGCAGTATTTT	CASSLGLGDRGLNTQYF
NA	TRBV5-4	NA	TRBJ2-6	TGTGCCAGCAGCCCCCGGGCAGTCTCTGGGGCCAACGTCCTGACTTTC	CASSPRAVSGANVLTF
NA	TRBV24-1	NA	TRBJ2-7	TGTGCCACCAGTGATTTTAGAGAGAACGAGCAGTACTTC	CATSDFRENEQYF
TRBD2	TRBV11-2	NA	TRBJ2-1	TGTGCCAGCAGCAAGGGGACTAGCGGGAGCTCCTACAATGAGCAGTTCTTC	CASSKGTSGSSYNEQFF